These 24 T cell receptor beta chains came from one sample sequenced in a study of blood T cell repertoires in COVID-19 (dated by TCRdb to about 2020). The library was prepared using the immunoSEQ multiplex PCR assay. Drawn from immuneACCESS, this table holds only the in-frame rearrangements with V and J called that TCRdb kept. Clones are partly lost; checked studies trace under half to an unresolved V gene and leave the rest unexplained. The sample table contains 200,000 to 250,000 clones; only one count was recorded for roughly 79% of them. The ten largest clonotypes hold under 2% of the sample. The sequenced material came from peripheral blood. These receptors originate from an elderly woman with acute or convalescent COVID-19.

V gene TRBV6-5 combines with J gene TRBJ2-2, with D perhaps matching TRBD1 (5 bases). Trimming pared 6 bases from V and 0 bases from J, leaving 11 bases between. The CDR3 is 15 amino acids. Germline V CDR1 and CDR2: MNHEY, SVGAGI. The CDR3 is CASRPDRTNTGELFF. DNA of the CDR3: TGTGCCAGCAGGCCAGACAGAACGAACACCGGGGAGCTGTTTTTT.

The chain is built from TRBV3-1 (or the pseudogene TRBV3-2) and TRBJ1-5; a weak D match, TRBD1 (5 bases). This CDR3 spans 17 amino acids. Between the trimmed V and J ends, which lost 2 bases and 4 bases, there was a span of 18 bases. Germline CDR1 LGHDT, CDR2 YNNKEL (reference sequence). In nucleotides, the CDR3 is TGTGCCAGCAGCCAATACCCACAGGCAACCTTAAATCAGCCCCAGCATTTT. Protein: CASSQYPQATLNQPQHF.

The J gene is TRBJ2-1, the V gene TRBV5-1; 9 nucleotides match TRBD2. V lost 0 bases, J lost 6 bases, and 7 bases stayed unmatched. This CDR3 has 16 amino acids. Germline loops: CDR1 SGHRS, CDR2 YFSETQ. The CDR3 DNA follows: TGCGCCAGCAGCTTGGTAGCGGGGGTTATAGGCAATGAGCAGTTCTTC. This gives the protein CASSLVAGVIGNEQFF.

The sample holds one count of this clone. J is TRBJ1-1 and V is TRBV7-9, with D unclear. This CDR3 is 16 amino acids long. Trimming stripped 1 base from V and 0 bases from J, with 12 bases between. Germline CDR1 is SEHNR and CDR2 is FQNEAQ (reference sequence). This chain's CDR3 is CASSLGQGRLNTEAFF. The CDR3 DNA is TGTGCCAGCAGCTTAGGACAAGGCCGACTGAACACTGAAGCTTTCTTT.

The CDR3 bases are TGTGCCAGCAGCTTAGAGGAGGGGGCGAACTATGGCTACACCTTC. This encodes CASSLEEGANYGYTF. The rearrangement links TRBV11-2 to TRBJ1-2, with 7 bases matching TRBD1. Looked up from germline, CDR1 is SGHAT and CDR2 is FQNNGV. CDR3 length: 15 amino acids. With V trimmed by 0 bases and J by 2 bases, 3 bases remained unmatched.

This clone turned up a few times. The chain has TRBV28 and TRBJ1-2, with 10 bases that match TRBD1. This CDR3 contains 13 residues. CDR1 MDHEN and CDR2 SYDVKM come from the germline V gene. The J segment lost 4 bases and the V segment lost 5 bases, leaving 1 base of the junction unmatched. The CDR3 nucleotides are TGTGCCAGCAGTCGGGACAGGGGCTATGGCTACACCTTC. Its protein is CASSRDRGYGYTF.

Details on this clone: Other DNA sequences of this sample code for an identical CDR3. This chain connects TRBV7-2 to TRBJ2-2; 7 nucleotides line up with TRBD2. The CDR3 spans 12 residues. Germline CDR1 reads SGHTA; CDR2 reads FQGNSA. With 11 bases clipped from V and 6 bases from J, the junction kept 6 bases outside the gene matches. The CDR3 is CAGGEGPGELFF. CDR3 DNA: TGTGCCGGGGGGGAGGGGCCCGGGGAGCTGTTTTTT.

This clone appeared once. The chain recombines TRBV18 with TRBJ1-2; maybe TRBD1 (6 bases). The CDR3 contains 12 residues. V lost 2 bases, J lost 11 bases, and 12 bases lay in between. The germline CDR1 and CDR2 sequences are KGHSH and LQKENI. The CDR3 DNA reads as TGTGCCAGCTCACCAGGGGTAGGACAGTACACCTTC. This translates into CASSPGVGQYTF.

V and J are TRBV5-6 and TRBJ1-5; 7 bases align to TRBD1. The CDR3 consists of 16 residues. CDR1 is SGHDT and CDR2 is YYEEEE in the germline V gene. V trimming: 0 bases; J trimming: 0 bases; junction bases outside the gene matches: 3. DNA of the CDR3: TGTGCCAGCAGCTTGGGAAACAGGGGTAGCAATCAGCCCCAGCATTTT. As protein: CASSLGNRGSNQPQHF.

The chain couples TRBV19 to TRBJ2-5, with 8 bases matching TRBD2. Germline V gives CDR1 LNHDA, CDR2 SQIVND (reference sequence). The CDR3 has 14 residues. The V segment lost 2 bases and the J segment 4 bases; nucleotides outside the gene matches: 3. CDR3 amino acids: CASSITGRGETQYF. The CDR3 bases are TGTGCCAGTAGTATAACCGGGAGGGGAGAGACCCAGTACTTC.

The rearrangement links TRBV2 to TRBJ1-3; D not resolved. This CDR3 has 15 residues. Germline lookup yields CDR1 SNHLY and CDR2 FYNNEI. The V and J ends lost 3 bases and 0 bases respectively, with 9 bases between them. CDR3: CASSDLGFSGNTIYF. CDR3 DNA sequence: TGTGCCAGCAGTGATCTGGGCTTCTCTGGAAACACCATATATTTT.

This CDR3 is CASSRTSDRFYGYTF. As DNA, the CDR3 is TGTGCCAGCAGCCGCACATCCGACAGGTTCTATGGCTACACCTTC. The rearrangement uses TRBV6-5 and TRBJ1-2, with D possibly TRBD1 on 6 matching bases. The CDR3 is 15 amino acids. V dropped 6 bases and J dropped 4 bases, with 18 bases sitting between them. Germline V CDR1 and CDR2: MNHEY, SVGAGI.

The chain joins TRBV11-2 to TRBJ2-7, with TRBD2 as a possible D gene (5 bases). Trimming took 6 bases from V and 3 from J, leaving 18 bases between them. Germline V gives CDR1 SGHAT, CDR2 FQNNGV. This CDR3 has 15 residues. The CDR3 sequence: CASRPPGKRIYEQYF. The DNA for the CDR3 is TGTGCCAGCAGGCCCCCGGGAAAACGCATCTACGAGCAGTACTTC.

The CDR3 DNA reads TGTGCCTGGAGTGCATTTACGGGGGGTTCCACTGAAGCTTTCTTT. Protein product: CAWSAFTGGSTEAFF. V is TRBV30 and J is TRBJ1-1; tentative D call: TRBD1 (5 bases). V was shortened by 1 base and J by 4 bases, with 16 bases between the two germline ends. From germline, CDR1 is GTSNPN and CDR2 SVGIG (reference sequence). CDR3 length: 15 amino acids.

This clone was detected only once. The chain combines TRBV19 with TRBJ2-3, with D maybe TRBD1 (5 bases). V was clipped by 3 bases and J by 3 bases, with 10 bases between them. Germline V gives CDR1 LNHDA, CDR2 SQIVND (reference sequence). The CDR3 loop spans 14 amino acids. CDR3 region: CASSIRQLTDTQYF. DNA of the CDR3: TGTGCCAGTAGTATTCGACAGCTGACAGATACGCAGTATTTT.

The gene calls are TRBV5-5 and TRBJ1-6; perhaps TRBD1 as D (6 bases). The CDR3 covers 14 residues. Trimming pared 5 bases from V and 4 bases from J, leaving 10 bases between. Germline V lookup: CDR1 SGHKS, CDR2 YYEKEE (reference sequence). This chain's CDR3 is CASSSDRYNSPLHF. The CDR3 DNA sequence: TGTGCCAGCAGTTCGGACAGATATAATTCACCCCTCCACTTT.

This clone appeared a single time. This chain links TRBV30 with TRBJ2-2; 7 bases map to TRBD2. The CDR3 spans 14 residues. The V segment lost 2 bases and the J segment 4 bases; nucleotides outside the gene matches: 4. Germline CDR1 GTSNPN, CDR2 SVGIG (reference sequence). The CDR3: CAWSKGLRTGELFF. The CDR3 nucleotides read TGTGCCTGGAGTAAGGGACTACGCACCGGGGAGCTGTTTTTT.

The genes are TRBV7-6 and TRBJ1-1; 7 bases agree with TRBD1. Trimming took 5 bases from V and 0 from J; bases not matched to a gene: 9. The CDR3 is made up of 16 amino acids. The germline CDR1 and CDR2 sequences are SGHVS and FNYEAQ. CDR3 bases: TGTGCCAGCAGCGAGCGGACAGGAGTTATGAACACTGAAGCTTTCTTT. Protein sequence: CASSERTGVMNTEAFF.

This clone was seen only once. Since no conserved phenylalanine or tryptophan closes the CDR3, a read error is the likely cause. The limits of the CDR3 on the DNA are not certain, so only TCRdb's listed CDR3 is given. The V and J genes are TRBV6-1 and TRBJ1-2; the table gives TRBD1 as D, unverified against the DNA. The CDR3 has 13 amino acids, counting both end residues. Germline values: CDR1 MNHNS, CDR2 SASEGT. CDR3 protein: CASSELQGLVSLR.

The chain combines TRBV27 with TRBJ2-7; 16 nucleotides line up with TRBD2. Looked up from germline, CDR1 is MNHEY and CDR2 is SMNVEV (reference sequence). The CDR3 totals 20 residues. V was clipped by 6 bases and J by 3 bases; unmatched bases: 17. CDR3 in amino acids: CASRRGGQGTSGRAIYEQYF. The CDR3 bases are TGTGCCAGCAGGAGGGGAGGACAAGGGACTAGCGGGAGGGCCATCTACGAGCAGTACTTC.

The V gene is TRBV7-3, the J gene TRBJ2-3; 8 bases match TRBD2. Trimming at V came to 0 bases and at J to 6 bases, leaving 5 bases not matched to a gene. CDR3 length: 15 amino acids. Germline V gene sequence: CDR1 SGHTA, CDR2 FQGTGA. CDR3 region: CASSLTAASGDTQYF. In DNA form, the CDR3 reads TGTGCCAGCAGCTTAACGGCGGCTAGCGGGGATACGCAGTATTTT.

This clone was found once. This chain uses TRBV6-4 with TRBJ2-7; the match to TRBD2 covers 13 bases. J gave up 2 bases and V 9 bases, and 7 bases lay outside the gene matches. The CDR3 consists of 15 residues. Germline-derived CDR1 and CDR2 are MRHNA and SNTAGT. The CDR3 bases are TGTGCCAGTAAAAAAGGGACTAGCGGGACCTACGAGCAGTACTTC. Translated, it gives CASKKGTSGTYEQYF.

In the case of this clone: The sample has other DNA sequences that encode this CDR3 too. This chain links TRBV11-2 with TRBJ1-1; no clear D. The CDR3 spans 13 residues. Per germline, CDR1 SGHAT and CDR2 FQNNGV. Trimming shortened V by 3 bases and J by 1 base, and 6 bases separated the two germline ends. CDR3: CASSLARNTEAFF. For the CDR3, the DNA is TGTGCCAGCAGCTTGGCAAGGAACACTGAAGCTTTCTTT.

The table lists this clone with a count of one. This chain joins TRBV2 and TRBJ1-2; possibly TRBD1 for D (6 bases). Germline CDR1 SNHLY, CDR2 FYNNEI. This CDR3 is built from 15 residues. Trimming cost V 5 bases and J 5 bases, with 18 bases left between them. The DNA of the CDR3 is TGTGCCAGCAGTATACGACAGGACAGCCAGTATGGCTACACCTTC. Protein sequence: CASSIRQDSQYGYTF.